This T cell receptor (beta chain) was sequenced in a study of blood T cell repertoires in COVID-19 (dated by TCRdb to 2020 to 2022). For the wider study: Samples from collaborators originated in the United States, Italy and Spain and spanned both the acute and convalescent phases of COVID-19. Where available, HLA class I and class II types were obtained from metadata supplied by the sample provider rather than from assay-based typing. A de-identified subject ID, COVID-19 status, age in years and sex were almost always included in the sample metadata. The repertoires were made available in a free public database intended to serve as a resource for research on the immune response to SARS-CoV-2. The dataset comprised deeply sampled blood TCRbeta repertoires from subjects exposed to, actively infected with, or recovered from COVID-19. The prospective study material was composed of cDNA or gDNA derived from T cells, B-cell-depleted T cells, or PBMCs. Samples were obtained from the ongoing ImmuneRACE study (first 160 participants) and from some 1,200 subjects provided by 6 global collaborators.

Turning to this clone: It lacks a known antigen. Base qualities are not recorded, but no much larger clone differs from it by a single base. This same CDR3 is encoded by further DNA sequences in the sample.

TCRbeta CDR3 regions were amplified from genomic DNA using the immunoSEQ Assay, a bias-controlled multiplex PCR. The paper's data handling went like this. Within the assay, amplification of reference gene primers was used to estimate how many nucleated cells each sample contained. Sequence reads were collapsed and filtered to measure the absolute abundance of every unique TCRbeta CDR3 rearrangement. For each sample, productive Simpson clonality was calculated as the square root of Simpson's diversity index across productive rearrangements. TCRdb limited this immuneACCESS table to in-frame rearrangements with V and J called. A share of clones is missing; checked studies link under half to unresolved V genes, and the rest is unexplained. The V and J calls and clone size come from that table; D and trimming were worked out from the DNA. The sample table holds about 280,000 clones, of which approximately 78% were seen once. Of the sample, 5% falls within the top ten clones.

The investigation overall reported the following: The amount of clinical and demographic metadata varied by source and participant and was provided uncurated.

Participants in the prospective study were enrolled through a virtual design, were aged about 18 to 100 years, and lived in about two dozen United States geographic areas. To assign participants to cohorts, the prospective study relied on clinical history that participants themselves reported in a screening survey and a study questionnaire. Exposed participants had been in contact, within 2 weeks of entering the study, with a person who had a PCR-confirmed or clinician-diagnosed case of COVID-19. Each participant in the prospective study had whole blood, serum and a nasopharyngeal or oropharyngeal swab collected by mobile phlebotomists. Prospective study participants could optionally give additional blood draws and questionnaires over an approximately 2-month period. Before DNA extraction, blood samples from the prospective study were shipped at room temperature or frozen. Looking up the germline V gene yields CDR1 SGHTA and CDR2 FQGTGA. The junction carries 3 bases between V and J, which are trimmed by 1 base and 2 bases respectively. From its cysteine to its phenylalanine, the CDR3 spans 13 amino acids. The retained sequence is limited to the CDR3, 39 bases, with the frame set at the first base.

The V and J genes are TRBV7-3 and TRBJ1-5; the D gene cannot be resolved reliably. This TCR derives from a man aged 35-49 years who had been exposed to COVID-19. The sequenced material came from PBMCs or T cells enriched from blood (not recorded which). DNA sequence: TGTGCCAGCAGCTTAAGCGGCAATCAGCCCCAGCATTTT. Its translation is CASSLSGNQPQHF.